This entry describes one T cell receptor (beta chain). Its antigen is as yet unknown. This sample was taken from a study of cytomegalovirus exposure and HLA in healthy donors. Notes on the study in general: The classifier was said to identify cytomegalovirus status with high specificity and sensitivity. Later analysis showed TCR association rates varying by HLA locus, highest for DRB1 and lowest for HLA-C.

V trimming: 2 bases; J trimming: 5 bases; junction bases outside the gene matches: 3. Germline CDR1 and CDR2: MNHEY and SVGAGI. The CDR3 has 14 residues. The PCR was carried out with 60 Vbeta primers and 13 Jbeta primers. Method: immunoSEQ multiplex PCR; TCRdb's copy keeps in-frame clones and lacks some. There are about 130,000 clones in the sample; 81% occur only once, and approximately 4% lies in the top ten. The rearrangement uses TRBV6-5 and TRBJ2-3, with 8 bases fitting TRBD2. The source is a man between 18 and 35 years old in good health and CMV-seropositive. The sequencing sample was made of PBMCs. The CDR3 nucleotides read TGTGCCAGCAGTTACGGGAGCGGGAGAGATACGCAGTATTTT. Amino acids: CASSYGSGRDTQYF.